Each of the 15 T cell receptor beta chains below was sequenced from the same sample in a study of shared clonotypes between healthy human individuals. The method was immunoSEQ multiplex PCR; TCRdb's version includes in-frame clones alone and lacks a portion of them. The data show roughly 2.5 million clones, around nine tenths seen once. Sequences were obtained from naive CD4+ T cells sorted from blood. The subset denotes: CD45RA+ positively selected. The receptor set was obtained from a man aged 18 to 30 in good health.

This clone was counted between two and nine times. This chain links TRBV30 with TRBJ1-5; D might be TRBD1 (6 bases). In germline, CDR1 is GTSNPN, CDR2 SVGIG (reference sequence). This CDR3 contains 12 residues. Trimming pared 6 bases from V and 3 bases from J, leaving 9 bases between. CDR3 nucleotide sequence: TGTGCCTGCGGGACATACAATCAGCCCCAGCATTTT. It yields the protein CACGTYNQPQHF.

Only one count was recorded for this clone. The chain employs TRBV27 and TRBJ2-3; 12 bases are shared with TRBD2. With 4 bases clipped from V and 2 bases from J, the junction kept 7 bases outside the gene matches. The germline gives CDR1 MNHEY, CDR2 SMNVEV (reference sequence). The CDR3 totals 17 residues. The chain's CDR3 is CASSSGTSGYYTDTQYF. The CDR3 coding sequence is TGTGCCAGCAGTTCCGGGACTAGCGGGTATTACACAGATACGCAGTATTTT.

This clone appeared a single time. The chain couples TRBV11-2 to TRBJ2-6; 11 nucleotides align to TRBD2. Germline V lookup: CDR1 SGHAT, CDR2 FQNNGV. The V and J ends lost 5 bases and 8 bases, in that order; junction bases with no gene match: 5. The CDR3 is made up of 15 amino acids. The CDR3 DNA is TGTGCCAGCAGCCTAGCGGGGGGAGAGTCCAACGTCCTGACTTTC. Translation: CASSLAGGESNVLTF.

J is TRBJ2-3 and V is TRBV6-4; possible D gene TRBD2, 6 bases. CDR3 size: 16 residues. V was shortened by 4 bases and J by 2 bases, with 16 bases between the two germline ends. Germline V CDR1 and CDR2: MRHNA, SNTAGT. This chain's CDR3 is CASSVTPTRFTDTQYF. DNA of the CDR3: TGTGCCAGCAGTGTTACTCCGACTAGGTTCACAGATACGCAGTATTTT.

This clone was recorded once. Distinct nucleotide sequences in the sample also encode this CDR3. This rearrangement joins TRBV7-2 to TRBJ2-7; 7 nucleotides match TRBD1. This CDR3 comprises 13 residues. V lost 4 bases, J lost 2 bases, and 2 bases stayed unmatched. Per the germline V gene, CDR1 is SGHTA and CDR2 is FQGNSA. The CDR3 coding sequence is TGTGCCAGCAGCTCGGGACAGCCCTACGAGCAGTACTTC. Its translation is CASSSGQPYEQYF.

The gene calls are TRBV27 and TRBJ1-1, with TRBD1 matching 9 bases. V shed 3 bases and J 3 bases; nucleotides not matched to a gene: 8. The CDR3 has 16 amino acids. The V gene's germline CDR1 is MNHEY and CDR2 SMNVEV (reference sequence). The CDR3 sequence: CASSFGTGSGDTEAFF. The DNA for the CDR3 is TGTGCCAGCAGTTTCGGGACAGGGTCTGGGGACACTGAAGCTTTCTTT.

In its sample, this clone was seen once. The chain couples TRBV11-2 to TRBJ2-5, with TRBD2 matching over 13 bases. CDR1 SGHAT and CDR2 FQNNGV come from the germline V gene. The CDR3 length is 16 residues. Trimming took 5 bases from V and 4 from J; bases not matched to a gene: 7. CDR3 residues: CASSRGLAGVRETQYF. CDR3 DNA: TGTGCCAGCAGCAGAGGACTAGCGGGAGTAAGAGAGACCCAGTACTTC.

V and J are TRBV4-2 and TRBJ1-6; the D is unclear. Between the trimmed V and J ends, which lost 0 bases and 0 bases, there was a span of 6 bases. CDR3 size: 16 residues. Per germline, CDR1 LGHNA and CDR2 YNFKEQ. The CDR3 is CASSQDTHSYNSPLHF. As DNA, the CDR3 is TGTGCCAGCAGCCAAGATACACACTCCTATAATTCACCCCTCCACTTT.

The chain is built from TRBV10-1 and TRBJ2-1; tentative D call: TRBD2 (5 bases). This CDR3 is 12 amino acids long. The germline gives CDR1 WNHNN, CDR2 SYGVQD (reference sequence). V was trimmed by 5 bases and J by 9 bases, leaving 11 bases between them. CDR3 in amino acids: CASSNGIGEQFF. The DNA for the CDR3 is TGCGCCAGCAGTAACGGGATCGGTGAGCAGTTCTTC.

This chain uses TRBV29-1 with TRBJ1-4; D uncertain. V lost 5 bases and J 1 base, leaving 8 bases between the germline ends. Germline values: CDR1 SQVTM, CDR2 ANQGSEA. The CDR3 has 13 amino acids. CDR3 in amino acids: CSVCRVTNEKLFF. The CDR3 DNA sequence: TGCAGCGTTTGTAGGGTAACTAATGAAAAACTGTTTTTT.

The chain employs TRBV6-5 and TRBJ1-1; D remains unclear. The CDR3 spans 15 residues. Looked up from germline, CDR1 is MNHEY and CDR2 is SVGAGI. Trimming shortened V by 2 bases and J by 0 bases, and 10 bases separated the two germline ends. The CDR3: CASSYLGPVNTEAFF. The CDR3 coding sequence is TGTGCCAGCAGTTACCTCGGGCCAGTGAACACTGAAGCTTTCTTT.

To note about this clone: This specimen includes other DNA sequences encoding the same CDR3. The chain uses TRBV4-3 and TRBJ1-3; possibly TRBD1 for D (5 bases). The CDR3 consists of 17 residues. CDR1 is LGHNA, CDR2 YSLEER, per germline. Trimming cost V 0 bases and J 2 bases, with 14 bases left between them. In nucleotides, the CDR3 is TGCGCCAGCAGCCAAGATCCAGGGTCGTACGCTGGAAACACCATATATTTT. It translates to CASSQDPGSYAGNTIYF.

This clone has a single count. The V and J genes are TRBV4-1 and TRBJ2-7; D call uncertain. Trimming cost V 1 base and J 1 base, with 11 bases left between them. Looked up from germline, CDR1 is MGHRA and CDR2 is YSYEKL. The CDR3 is made up of 15 amino acids. The CDR3, as DNA: TGCGCCAGCAGCCAAGGGGTGGGTAGATCCTACGAGCAGTACTTC. This sequence encodes CASSQGVGRSYEQYF.

The gene calls are TRBV7-2 and TRBJ2-7; 7 nucleotides align to TRBD1. Germline V CDR1 and CDR2: SGHTA, FQGNSA. The V and J ends lost 3 bases and 0 bases, in that order; junction bases with no gene match: 2. The CDR3 is 14 residues long. The CDR3 loop is CASSFDRASYEQYF. The CDR3 DNA is TGTGCCAGCAGCTTTGACAGGGCCTCCTACGAGCAGTACTTC.

J is TRBJ1-2 and V is TRBV21-1; the table's D gene call, TRBD1, was not cross checked with the DNA. TRBV21-1 is a recognized pseudogene. This CDR3 is built from 14 residues. CDR3 region: CASSKGASNYGYTF. The CDR3 region has the DNA TGTGCCAGCAGCAAAGGGGCGTCTAACTATGGCTACACCTTC.